These T cell receptor beta chains were read from a single sample in a study of blood T cell repertoires in COVID-19. Libraries were prepared by immunoSEQ multiplex PCR; TCRdb keeps only in-frame clonotypes and omits some of them. The sample carries 250,000 to 350,000 clones, around 88% recorded once. Sequencing was performed on peripheral blood. These receptors all come from a man aged 25 to 45 with acute or convalescent COVID-19. CDR3s include the opening cysteine and the closing phenylalanine or tryptophan. The D gene is left open where the match is weak. Not all rows give a size; the values are once, few, many and, for expanded clones, a class.

-,TRBJ1-6,-,TRBV4-1,TGCGCCAGCAGCCAGGGCGGGGGGCGTTTCGGGAACCTCCACTTT,CASSQGGGRFGNLHF
-,TRBJ1-1,-,TRBV6-5,TGTGCCAGCATCGGCACAGTAGTAGCTTTCTTT,CASIGTVVAFF
-,TRBJ2-1,-,TRBV11-3,TGTGCCAGCTCCGGGGGGCCCACCCAAAATGAGCAGTTCTTC,CASSGGPTQNEQFF
-,TRBJ1-2,-,TRBV7-9,TGTGCCAGCAGCCGGGGGGAGGACAGAATCTATGGCTACACCTTC,CASSRGEDRIYGYTF
-,TRBJ1-1,TRBD1,TRBV28,TGTGCCAGCAGTTACCTCACAGGGGTAACTGAAGCTTTCTTT,CASSYLTGVTEAFF
-,TRBJ1-1,-,TRBV7-2,TGTGCCAGCAGCTTAGAGAGGAACACTGAAGCTTTCTTT,CASSLERNTEAFF
-,TRBJ2-7,TRBD1,TRBV10-1,TGCGCCAGCAGTGCCGGGACAGGGGCTCGCGAGCAGTACTTC,CASSAGTGAREQYF
few,TRBJ1-4,-,TRBV9,TGTGCCAGCAGCGTACCGGGGGAAAAACTGTTTTTT,CASSVPGEKLFF
once,TRBJ2-1,TRBD2,TRBV5-1,TGCGCCAGTGAGCCGGGGGGGAGTGTTGAGCAGTTCTTC,CASEPGGSVEQFF
-,TRBJ1-5,-,TRBV19,TGTGCCAGTAGTATGTCTAGTAGTCTTAGCAATCAGCCCCAGCATTTT,CASSMSSSLSNQPQHF
-,TRBJ1-2,-,TRBV4-2,TGTGCCAGCAGCCAAGATTGGGCCGGCACCGGCCAGGGGAGATTTAGGAACTATGGCTACACCTTC,CASSQDWAGTGQGRFRNYGYTF
-,TRBJ2-5,TRBD2,TRBV3-1/TRBV3-2,TGTGCCAGCAGCCCCCAGACTAGCCGGGGGGAGACCCAGTACTTC,CASSPQTSRGETQYF
-,TRBJ1-1,TRBD1,TRBV28,TGTGCCAGCATAGGGGGCCTTCTCGAAGCTTTCTTT,CASIGGLLEAFF
-,TRBJ2-3,TRBD2,TRBV7-9,TGTGCCAGCAGCTTAGGACTAGCGGGACCGCGCACAGATACGCAGTATTTT,CASSLGLAGPRTDTQYF
-,TRBJ1-2,TRBD1,TRBV7-9,TGTGCCAGCAGCTTAGGACAGGGAAACTATGGCTACACCTTC,CASSLGQGNYGYTF
-,TRBJ2-7,TRBD1,TRBV2,TGTGCCAGCAGTGAAAGCCCGCCGGACAGGGGCTACGAGCAGTACTTC,CASSESPPDRGYEQYF